Presented here are 30 T cell receptor beta chains from one specimen sequenced in a study of shared T cell receptors in the human thymus. The table came from immunoSEQ multiplex PCR; TCRdb's copy has only in-frame clones and leaves some out. The table lists 550,000 to 800,000 clones, approximately 83% of them singletons, with approximately 0.01% in the top ten. These same data were also listed under a study on human thymus T cells.

Material: thymocytes. The receptor set was obtained from a girl under three years old with a congenital heart defect.

The rearrangement links TRBV14 to TRBJ1-1; TRBD1 matches at 8 bases. Germline V gene data show CDR1 as SGHDN and CDR2 as FVKESK. The CDR3 totals 18 residues. V lost 7 bases and J lost 5; bases outside the gene matches: 21. CDR3 sequence: CASNPPGGNMGVLTEAFF. The CDR3 nucleotides are TGTGCCAGCAACCCTCCAGGGGGCAATATGGGAGTACTGACTGAAGCTTTCTTT.

This clone was recorded once. The chain has TRBV6-1 and TRBJ1-2; 12 bases match TRBD1. J gave up 4 bases and V 1 base, and 7 bases lay outside the gene matches. The germline V gene encodes CDR1 MNHNS and CDR2 SASEGT. There are 17 residues in the CDR3. The CDR3 DNA sequence: TGTGCCAGCAGTGAAGAGACCCGGGACAGGGGGCCCTATGGCTACACCTTC. The encoded protein is CASSEETRDRGPYGYTF.

The V and J genes are TRBV5-8 and TRBJ1-2; D possibly corresponds to TRBD1 (5 bases). Germline V gives CDR1 SGHTS, CDR2 YDEGEE. Trimming took off 0 bases at V and 7 bases at J, with 7 bases between the two ends. The CDR3 consists of 12 residues. The CDR3 region is CASSLERGGYTF. The CDR3 nucleotides read TGTGCCAGCAGCTTGGAAAGGGGTGGCTACACCTTC.

CDR3 in amino acids: CASSPLAGGLQETQYF. CDR3 DNA: TGCGCCAGCAGCCCGCTCGCGGGGGGACTCCAAGAGACCCAGTACTTC. The chain carries TRBV5-1 and TRBJ2-5; 8 bases map to TRBD2. V lost 4 bases, J lost 1 base, and 9 bases stayed unmatched. Germline-derived CDR1 and CDR2 are SGHRS and YFSETQ. CDR3 length: 16 amino acids.

CDR3 protein: CASSLEGTGGGTEAFF. The CDR3, as DNA: TGTGCCAGCAGCTTAGAGGGGACAGGGGGAGGCACTGAAGCTTTCTTT. The genes are TRBV7-4 and TRBJ1-1; 11 bases are shared with TRBD1. V lost 1 base and J lost 4; bases outside the gene matches: 5. Germline CDR1 and CDR2: SGHVT and SQSDAQ. There are 16 residues in the CDR3.

V and J are TRBV13 and TRBJ2-5; tentative D call: TRBD2 (7 bases). Germline V gene data show CDR1 as PRHDT and CDR2 as FYEKMQ (reference sequence). Trimming took off 6 bases at V and 1 base at J, with 15 bases between the two ends. The CDR3 extends over 15 amino acids. Here the CDR3 DNA reads TGTGCCAGCAGGCCTCGGGGGGCTGCCCAAGAGACCCAGTACTTC. Its translation: CASRPRGAAQETQYF.

This clone was observed a single time. The rearrangement joins TRBV10-3 to TRBJ2-1; 7 positions agree with TRBD1. V gave up 11 bases and J gave up 8 bases; unmatched junction bases: 9. Looked up from germline, CDR1 is ENHRY and CDR2 is SYGVKD. CDR3 length: 12 amino acids. The CDR3 reads CALRTGGDEQFF. For the CDR3, the DNA is TGTGCCCTCCGGACAGGAGGCGATGAGCAGTTCTTC.

The chain joins TRBV7-3 to TRBJ2-7; the match to TRBD1 covers 7 bases. The trim removed 1 base at V and 6 bases at J, leaving 3 bases unmatched. CDR1 and CDR2 (germline): SGHTA, FQGTGA. The CDR3 contains 13 residues. For the CDR3, the DNA is TGTGCCAGCAGCTTAATACAGGGGCGCGAGCAGTACTTC. It specifies CASSLIQGREQYF.

The count of this clone is one. This chain uses TRBV5-5 with TRBJ1-2, with 9 nucleotides matching TRBD1. Germline CDR1 SGHKS, CDR2 YYEKEE (reference sequence). V trimming: 2 bases; J trimming: 8 bases; junction bases outside the gene matches: 22. This CDR3 contains 19 residues. CDR3 amino acids: CASSLLCEQGAGKVEGYTF. The CDR3 bases are TGTGCCAGCAGCTTACTTTGTGAACAGGGGGCAGGGAAGGTGGAGGGCTACACCTTC.

This clone was seen only a few times. The V and J genes are TRBV4-3 and TRBJ1-2; no definite D call. The ends were cut back, 1 base at V and 0 bases at J, with 6 bases in the middle. This CDR3 is 14 amino acids long. CDR1 and CDR2 from the germline V gene are LGHNA and YSLEER. This CDR3 reads CASSQATANYGYTF. CDR3 nucleotides: TGCGCCAGCAGCCAAGCCACAGCTAACTATGGCTACACCTTC.

The rearrangement joins TRBV9 to TRBJ2-1; 7 positions agree with TRBD1. V trimming: 4 bases; J trimming: 2 bases; junction bases outside the gene matches: 9. Germline CDR1 is SGDLS and CDR2 is YYNGEE. There are 16 residues in the CDR3. CDR3 DNA: TGTGCCAGCAGCCGCCAAAGGGGGCCGACCTACAATGAGCAGTTCTTC. It is translated as CASSRQRGPTYNEQFF.

The V and J genes are TRBV5-8 and TRBJ1-5; 11 bases agree with TRBD1. V was clipped by 0 bases and J by 0 bases; unmatched bases: 8. The CDR3 covers 19 residues. Germline V gene data show CDR1 as SGHTS and CDR2 as YDEGEE. CDR3 residues: CASSLARTGGHYSNQPQHF. CDR3 in DNA: TGTGCCAGCAGCTTGGCCCGGACAGGGGGCCACTATAGCAATCAGCCCCAGCATTTT.

This clone was seen once. The chain uses TRBV7-9 and TRBJ1-2; 9 nucleotides match TRBD1. In germline, CDR1 is SEHNR, CDR2 FQNEAQ (reference sequence). V trimming: 3 bases; J trimming: 8 bases; junction bases outside the gene matches: 22. This CDR3 has 19 residues. The CDR3 region is CASSLVLFLSGQGNHGYTF. The CDR3 coding sequence is TGTGCCAGCAGCTTGGTCCTATTTTTAAGCGGACAGGGGAACCACGGCTACACCTTC.

The genes are TRBV28 and TRBJ2-2, with D possibly matching TRBD1 (6 bases). Trimming removed 7 bases at V and 8 bases at J, with 11 bases between. The CDR3 runs to 12 residues. In germline, CDR1 is MDHEN, CDR2 SYDVKM. CDR3 DNA sequence: TGTGCCAGCAAGGTCGGACAGGGGGAGCTGTTTTTT. Its protein product is CASKVGQGELFF. Full variable domain (rest looked up from reference TRBV28 and TRBJ2-2): DVKVTQSSRYLVKRTGEKVFLECVQDMDHENMFWYRQDPGLGLRLIYFSYDVKMKEKGDIPEGYSVSREKKERFSLILESASTNQTSMYLCASKVGQGELFFGEGSRLTVL.

In DNA, the CDR3 is TGCGCCAGCAGCTTGTGGGCTCGGGAGCAGTTCTTC. This translates into CASSLWAREQFF. The rearrangement joins TRBV5-1 to TRBJ2-1; D not resolved. CDR3 length equals 12 residues. V was shortened by 1 base and J by 10 bases, with 9 bases between the two germline ends. Germline V lookup: CDR1 SGHRS, CDR2 YFSETQ.

The rearrangement uses TRBV5-8 and TRBJ1-1, with D maybe TRBD1 (5 bases). The V end lost 4 bases, the J end lost 1 base, and 8 bases lay between the germline ends. The CDR3 is made up of 13 amino acids. Germline V gives CDR1 SGHTS, CDR2 YDEGEE. In DNA, the CDR3 is TGTGCCAGCAGCGAGACAGCGAACACTGAAGCTTTCTTT. As protein: CASSETANTEAFF.

This chain uses TRBV7-2 with TRBJ1-1; a possible D gene is TRBD1 (6 bases). V was trimmed by 1 base and J by 1 base, leaving 16 bases between them. The CDR3 extends over 17 amino acids. In germline, CDR1 is SGHTA, CDR2 FQGNSA. CDR3 sequence reads: CASSLVVPTGGNTEAFF. The DNA of the CDR3 is TGTGCCAGCAGCTTAGTCGTTCCGACAGGAGGGAACACTGAAGCTTTCTTT.

The V gene is TRBV6-5, the J gene TRBJ2-7; 11 bases match TRBD1. V was clipped by 2 bases and J by 1 base; unmatched bases: 4. CDR3 length: 16 amino acids. The germline CDR1 and CDR2 sequences are MNHEY and SVGAGI. The CDR3 loop is CASSYGGTGGSYEQYF. Here the CDR3 DNA reads TGTGCCAGCAGTTACGGAGGGACAGGGGGTTCCTACGAGCAGTACTTC.

This chain connects TRBV6-5 to TRBJ1-2, with TRBD1 identical over 7 bases. Germline CDR1 MNHEY, CDR2 SVGAGI. V lost 5 bases to trimming and J lost 11 bases; unmatched junction nucleotides: 8. The CDR3 loop spans 12 amino acids. This CDR3 is CASSAGQPVYTF. For the CDR3, the DNA is TGTGCCAGCAGTGCGGGACAGCCCGTATACACCTTC.

The chain joins TRBV5-8 to TRBJ1-1; a weak D match, TRBD1 (5 bases). The CDR3 contains 15 residues. The germline V and J ends were trimmed by 2 bases and 1 base, with 12 bases remaining between them. CDR1 and CDR2 (germline): SGHTS, YDEGEE. CDR3 DNA sequence: TGTGCCAGCAGCTTACCGACAGAGGAGAACACTGAAGCTTTCTTT. The encoded protein is CASSLPTEENTEAFF.

The chain has TRBV14 and TRBJ2-7; D is unclear. This CDR3 comprises 14 residues. Trimming cost V 1 base and J 3 bases, with 10 bases left between them. Germline CDR1 SGHDN, CDR2 FVKESK. The CDR3 loop is CASSQVPHSYEQYF. CDR3 in DNA: TGTGCCAGCAGCCAAGTACCTCACAGCTACGAGCAGTACTTC.

The V call is TRBV7-9, the J call TRBJ1-1; TRBD1 aligns across 7 bases. The CDR3 is 16 amino acids. Losses at the gene ends were 3 bases for V and 3 bases for J; bases not matched to a gene: 10. From germline, CDR1 is SEHNR and CDR2 FQNEAQ (reference sequence). The CDR3 nucleotides are TGTGCCAGCAGCTTCCTTACAGGGGAATACGACACTGAAGCTTTCTTT. Protein product: CASSFLTGEYDTEAFF.

The chain couples TRBV10-2 to TRBJ1-6; 8 nucleotides agree with TRBD1. The ends lost 2 bases at V and 14 bases at J; junction bases unmatched: 17. CDR1 and CDR2 (germline): WSHSY, SAAADI. The CDR3 has 17 residues. The CDR3: CASSEDLPQGANLALHF. For the CDR3, the DNA is TGCGCCAGCAGTGAGGATCTTCCTCAGGGGGCGAATTTAGCCCTCCACTTT.

The CDR3 sequence: CASSGPTGGPYEQYF. The CDR3 DNA reads as TGTGCCAGCAGCGGGCCGACAGGGGGTCCCTACGAGCAGTACTTC. The chain uses TRBV5-4 and TRBJ2-7; 9 bases align to TRBD1. Losses at the gene ends were 4 bases for V and 2 bases for J; bases not matched to a gene: 7. CDR1 and CDR2 (germline): SGHNT, YYREEE (reference sequence). CDR3 length: 15 amino acids.

This rearrangement joins TRBV27 to TRBJ1-4; 11 positions match TRBD1. CDR1 and CDR2 from the germline V gene are MNHEY and SMNVEV (reference sequence). The CDR3 totals 16 residues. V shed 4 bases and J 8 bases; nucleotides not matched to a gene: 9. CDR3 in amino acids: CASSSSQDRGREKLFF. CDR3 nucleotides: TGTGCCAGCAGTTCTTCACAGGACAGGGGGCGCGAAAAACTGTTTTTT.

In regard to this clone: At the DNA level, this CDR3 is encoded by other sequences in the same sample as well. The chain recombines TRBV20-1 with TRBJ1-1; perhaps TRBD1 as D (6 bases). The CDR3 runs 11 residues. CDR1 and CDR2 from the germline V gene are DFQATT and SNEGSKA (reference sequence). V was shortened by 3 bases and J by 7 bases, with 9 bases between the two germline ends. DNA for the CDR3: TGCAGTGCTAGGAGGGGGGGTGAAGCTTTCTTT. Encoded protein: CSARRGGEAFF.

This chain links TRBV28 with TRBJ2-7; weak D call: TRBD2 (6 bases). Germline V gene lookup returns CDR1 MDHEN and CDR2 SYDVKM. With 3 bases removed from V and 6 bases from J, the gap between germline ends came to 12 bases. The CDR3 has 13 amino acids. The CDR3: CASSFREAGEQYF. The CDR3 DNA reads as TGTGCCAGCAGTTTTAGGGAGGCCGGCGAGCAGTACTTC.

This clone was counted between two and nine times. The V call is TRBV7-9, the J call TRBJ1-1, with D unresolved. The germline gives CDR1 SEHNR, CDR2 FQNEAQ (reference sequence). Trimming took off 3 bases at V and 6 bases at J, with 8 bases between the two ends. The CDR3 has 12 amino acids. In DNA, the CDR3 is TGTGCCAGCAGCTTCCGGAGTTCTGAAGCTTTCTTT. Protein sequence: CASSFRSSEAFF.

The genes are TRBV2 and TRBJ1-2; tentative D call: TRBD1 (6 bases). Trimming took 6 bases from V and 4 from J, leaving 15 bases between them. CDR1 is SNHLY, CDR2 FYNNEI, per germline. The CDR3 is made up of 14 amino acids. The CDR3 sequence is CASSPQGLVYGYTF. As DNA, the CDR3 is TGTGCCAGCAGCCCACAGGGTCTGGTCTATGGCTACACCTTC.

This clone came up once. The CDR3 nucleotides read TGTGCCAGCAGCTTAGGGACACTCCGCGCCCCCACAGATACGCAGTATTTT. Amino acids: CASSLGTLRAPTDTQYF. The chain joins TRBV7-8 to TRBJ2-3; a weak D match, TRBD1 (5 bases). Germline values: CDR1 SGHVS, CDR2 FQNEAQ. This CDR3 is 17 amino acids long. V gave up 1 base and J gave up 2 bases, with 16 bases separating them.